The 4 T cell receptor beta chains given below trace back to one sample, sequenced in a study of blood T cell repertoires in COVID-19. Data came from immunoSEQ multiplex PCR; TCRdb stores just in-frame clones and leaves some out. Of 150,000 to 200,000 clones listed, less than 90% were seen once; the top ten hold 3% to 3.5%. The sample comprised PBMCs or T cells enriched from blood (not recorded which). Receptor source: a woman in her twenties or thirties who had been exposed to COVID-19.

This rearrangement joins TRBV5-4 to TRBJ2-3; TRBD2 agrees at 10 bases. The CDR3 is 16 residues long. J was trimmed by 1 base and V by 3 bases; bases with no gene match: 5. From germline, CDR1 is SGHNT and CDR2 YYREEE (reference sequence). The CDR3 loop is CASSSSTSGGTDTQYF. In nucleotides, the CDR3 is TGTGCCAGCAGCTCCTCTACTAGCGGGGGCACAGATACGCAGTATTTT.

The chain couples TRBV11-2 to TRBJ1-1, with unresolved D. V gave up 5 bases and J gave up 6 bases, with 10 bases separating them. CDR1 SGHAT and CDR2 FQNNGV come from the germline V gene. The CDR3 covers 12 residues. CDR3 sequence reads: CASSREIPEAFF. CDR3 sequence (DNA): TGTGCCAGCAGCCGAGAGATCCCTGAAGCTTTCTTT.

J is TRBJ1-4 and V is TRBV12-5; no clear D gene. The CDR3 extends over 14 amino acids. The germline V gene has CDR1 LGHNT and CDR2 FRNRAP. V gave up 2 bases and J gave up 8 bases, with 12 bases separating them. This CDR3 reads CASGLTGRGEKLFF. DNA for the CDR3: TGTGCTAGTGGTTTGACCGGCCGGGGAGAAAAACTGTTTTTT.

The gene calls are TRBV11-2 and TRBJ2-7, with 11 bases identical to TRBD1. This CDR3 is built from 15 residues. The V and J ends lost 4 bases and 3 bases, in that order; junction bases with no gene match: 5. Germline CDR1 SGHAT, CDR2 FQNNGV. The CDR3 reads CASSSGQGASYEQYF. DNA of the CDR3: TGTGCCAGCAGCTCCGGACAGGGGGCGAGCTACGAGCAGTACTTC.